A selection of T cell receptor beta chains follows, all from one sample in a study of cytomegalovirus exposure and HLA in healthy donors. The repertoire was sequenced with immunoSEQ multiplex PCR; TCRdb's copy has only in-frame clones and lacks some. The top ten clones hold 2.8% of a sample with around 150,000 clones, 78% of them seen once. The specimen sequenced was PBMCs. The receptors were gathered from a male donor in good health and CMV-seronegative. Both conserved end residues are trimmed from each CDR3. The order of the fields is V gene, J gene, CDR3 length, CDR3 protein.

TRBV18	TRBJ1-4	12	ASSRTGGEEKLF
TRBV7-2	TRBJ1-5	14	ASSFTGTVSNQPQH
TRBV7-7	TRBJ2-2	12	ASSARLSTGELF
TRBV5-3	TRBJ2-1	14	ARRPNVEEYYNEQF
TRBV5-4	TRBJ2-1	14	ASSSPTSGSSGEQF
TRBV19	TRBJ2-7	11	ASSIAGAGEQY
TRBV27	TRBJ2-7	11	ASSPSRTSEQY
TRBV13	TRBJ1-6	14	ASSLTPGQGNSPLH
TRBV27	TRBJ2-7	11	ASSLGPRAGQY
TRBV27	TRBJ1-6	12	ASRRQLDNSPLH
TRBV14	TRBJ2-1	15	ASSQDLRSSSYNEQF
TRBV9	TRBJ1-3	16	ASSREPIGGAWGNTIY
TRBV19	TRBJ2-3	12	ASSIRGAGDTQY
TRBV7-9	TRBJ1-5	13	ASSKGGESNQPQH